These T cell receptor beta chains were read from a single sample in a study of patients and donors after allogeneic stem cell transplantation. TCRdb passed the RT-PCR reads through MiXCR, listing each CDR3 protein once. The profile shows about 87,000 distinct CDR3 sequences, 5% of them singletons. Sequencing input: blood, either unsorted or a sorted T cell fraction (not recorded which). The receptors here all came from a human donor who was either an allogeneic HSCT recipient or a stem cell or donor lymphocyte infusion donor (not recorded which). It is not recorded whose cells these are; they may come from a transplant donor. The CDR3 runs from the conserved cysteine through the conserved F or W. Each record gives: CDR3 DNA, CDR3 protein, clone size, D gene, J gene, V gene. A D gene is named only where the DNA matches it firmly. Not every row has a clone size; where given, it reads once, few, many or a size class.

TGTGCCAGCAGTGAACTGGAGGGGGGCACTGAAGCTTTCTTT CASSELEGGTEAFF few NA TRBJ1-1 TRBV6-1
TGCAGTGCTTCCGGCCTCACCTCCGAGCAGTACTTC CSASGLTSEQYF many NA TRBJ2-7 TRBV20-1
TGTGCCAGCAGCTTACCCCGGACTAGCGGGAGTTCAGATACGCAGTATTTT CASSLPRTSGSSDTQYF many TRBD2 TRBJ2-3 TRBV5-4
TGTGCCAGCAGCTCCGGACGGGACCAAGAGACCCAGTACTTC CASSSGRDQETQYF many NA TRBJ2-5 TRBV7-9
TGTGCCAGCAGCTTCAAGCACAGCTCCTACAATGAGCAGTTCTTC CASSFKHSSYNEQFF NA NA TRBJ2-1 TRBV7-3
TGTGCCAGCAGCTTAGCCAGGGCTAACTATGGCTACACCTTC CASSLARANYGYTF many NA TRBJ1-2 TRBV7-2
TGTGCCAGCAGCCAAGTCGGGTTAGCACGGGGCCAAGAGACCCAGTACTTC CASSQVGLARGQETQYF many NA TRBJ2-5 TRBV4-2
TGCAGTGCTAGACGAACGGGCCCAAATGAAAAACTGTTTTTT CSARRTGPNEKLFF NA NA TRBJ1-4 TRBV20-1
TGTGCCAGCTCAAGACAGGGGAGGACAGATACGCAGTATTTT CASSRQGRTDTQYF many TRBD1 TRBJ2-3 TRBV18
TGTGCCAGCAGTAAATCAGCGGGGATGTACCAAGAGACCCAGTACTTC CASSKSAGMYQETQYF many TRBD2 TRBJ2-5 TRBV6-1
TGTGCCAGCAGTTATAGGCGCCAGGGCCCTGAGCAGTTCTTC CASSYRRQGPEQFF few NA TRBJ2-1 TRBV6-5
TGTGCCAGCAAGAAACAGGGGGATCATGGCTACACCTTC CASKKQGDHGYTF many TRBD1 TRBJ1-2 TRBV7-9
TGTGCCAGCTCACCGGGGGGGACTGGACACGAGCAGTACTTC CASSPGGTGHEQYF many TRBD2 TRBJ2-7 TRBV18
TGCAGTGCTAGAGAACGGACAGGGTTCGGGGAAAAACTGTTTTTT CSARERTGFGEKLFF many TRBD1 TRBJ1-4 TRBV20-1
TGCAGCGTTGTAACAGGGGGCGGACAGCCCCAGCATTTT CSVVTGGGQPQHF many TRBD1 TRBJ1-5 TRBV29-1
TGTGCCAGCAGATTCGACACATACAATGAGCAGTTCTTC CASRFDTYNEQFF many NA TRBJ2-1 TRBV5-5
TGCAGTGCTAGAGATCTGAGTACGCAGTATTTT CSARDLSTQYF many NA TRBJ2-3 TRBV20-1
TGTGCCAGCGGCACCAGTGGAGTCTATGGCTACACCTTC CASGTSGVYGYTF many NA TRBJ1-2 TRBV6-1
TGCGCCAGCAGCTTACAGGGGCGGGATGGCTACACCTTC CASSLQGRDGYTF few TRBD1 TRBJ1-2 TRBV5-1
TGTGCCAGCAGGGCCGGGACTAGCGGGGTATCAGATACGCAGTATTTT CASRAGTSGVSDTQYF many TRBD2 TRBJ2-3 TRBV6-1
TGTGCCAGCAGCCTTCAGAGGGGAGTAAACACTGAAGCTTTCTTT CASSLQRGVNTEAFF many NA TRBJ1-1 TRBV4-2
TGTGCCAGTAGTATGGGGGGGGGCCTACACACAGATACGCAGTATTTT CASSMGGGLHTDTQYF NA NA TRBJ2-3 TRBV19
TGTGCCAGCAGCTCGGGCCGCACGAACACAGATACGCAGTATTTT CASSSGRTNTDTQYF many NA TRBJ2-3 TRBV7-9
TGTGCCAGCAGCGTAGCCGCGGGGACAGGGTCCTACGAGCAGTACTTC CASSVAAGTGSYEQYF few TRBD1 TRBJ2-7 TRBV9
TGCAGCGTTCGGGCCCCCTCCTACGAGCAGTACTTC CSVRAPSYEQYF many NA TRBJ2-7 TRBV29-1
TGTGCCAGCAGCCAAAGGGACAGGGGGCTCACCGGGGAGCTGTTTTTT CASSQRDRGLTGELFF many TRBD1 TRBJ2-2 TRBV3-1